A single sample gave rise to the 30 T cell receptor beta chains below, sequenced in a study of CD8+ T cells in alopecia areata. Sequencing used cDNA as its template, made by extracting RNA and reverse transcribing it. Produced via immunoSEQ multiplex PCR; TCRdb's table is partial and in-frame only. The repertoire holds over 100,000 clones, with about 60% as singletons. Specified treatment: oral pan-JAK inhibitor, 5-10 mg twice daily. Sequenced here: CD8+ T cells sorted from blood, sampled at week 24, from a patient treated with tofacitinib. Source of these receptors: a human donor with alopecia areata.

This clone was detected only once. Here the CDR3 DNA reads TGTGCCAGCACCACCTTGGGCTCTGGGGCCAACGTCCTGACTTTC. Translated: CASTTLGSGANVLTF. The V gene is TRBV11-2, the J gene TRBJ2-6; D call uncertain. Germline values: CDR1 SGHAT, CDR2 FQNNGV. Trimming shortened V by 7 bases and J by 0 bases, and 10 bases separated the two germline ends. The CDR3 length is 15 residues.

This clone was seen a handful of times. The V gene is TRBV25-1, the J gene TRBJ1-6; D is possibly TRBD1 (6 bases). CDR3 length equals 11 residues. Germline V gives CDR1 MGHDK, CDR2 SYGVNS. Trimming cost V 4 bases and J 16 bases, with 11 bases left between them. The DNA for the CDR3 is TGTGCCAGCAGTGTCACAGGGTGGCTCCACTTT. This codes for CASSVTGWLHF.

V and J are TRBV30 and TRBJ1-1, with TRBD1 matching 9 bases. Germline V gene data show CDR1 as GTSNPN and CDR2 as SVGIG (reference sequence). The J segment lost 8 bases and the V segment lost 5 bases, leaving 15 bases of the junction unmatched. The CDR3 covers 15 residues. CDR3 coding DNA: TGTGCCTGGGTCGACCTAGGGACAGGGCTGGGGGAAGCTTTCTTT. Translating gives CAWVDLGTGLGEAFF.

The V call is TRBV7-9, the J call TRBJ1-1; no definite D call. Trimming shortened V by 1 base and J by 6 bases, and 6 bases separated the two germline ends. CDR1 is SEHNR, CDR2 FQNEAQ, per germline (reference sequence). This CDR3 comprises 12 residues. The CDR3 loop is CASSLGPAEAFF. The CDR3 bases are TGTGCCAGCAGCTTAGGTCCGGCTGAAGCTTTCTTT.

A single count supports this clone. The chain employs TRBV27 and TRBJ1-1; a possible D gene is TRBD1 (5 bases). Trimming removed 5 bases at V and 4 bases at J, with 17 bases between. Looked up from germline, CDR1 is MNHEY and CDR2 is SMNVEV (reference sequence). The CDR3 is made up of 15 amino acids. The CDR3 sequence is CASSPSGRKSTEAFF. The CDR3 DNA follows: TGTGCCAGCAGTCCATCGGGACGGAAGAGCACTGAAGCTTTCTTT.

This clone was recorded a few times. This chain links TRBV5-1 with TRBJ1-2; unclear D gene. Germline values: CDR1 SGHRS, CDR2 YFSETQ. V was cut by 1 base and J by 6 bases, with 19 bases left in between. The CDR3 has 16 residues. This chain's CDR3 is CASSLRAGYGDDGYTF. The CDR3 bases are TGCGCCAGCAGCTTGAGAGCCGGATATGGGGATGATGGCTACACCTTC.

J is TRBJ2-1 and V is TRBV7-9, with a weak D call TRBD2 (5 bases). Trimming pared 4 bases from V and 3 bases from J, leaving 25 bases between. Germline V gene lookup returns CDR1 SEHNR and CDR2 FQNEAQ (reference sequence). The CDR3 covers 19 residues. The CDR3 nucleotides read TGTGCCAGCAGCTACCGACGATCATCAGCGGATTCAATCTACAATGAGCAGTTCTTC. Amino acid sequence: CASSYRRSSADSIYNEQFF.

The chain recombines TRBV29-1 with TRBJ2-2; weak D call: TRBD1 (6 bases). Deletions cut 4 bases from V and 3 bases from J, with 9 bases between. The CDR3 totals 13 residues. Per germline, CDR1 SQVTM and CDR2 ANQGSEA. The CDR3 is CSVVRTDTGELFF. The CDR3 DNA reads as TGCAGCGTTGTGCGGACAGACACCGGGGAGCTGTTTTTT.

In this sample, this clone turned up once. V gene TRBV27 combines with J gene TRBJ1-4, with D hard to call. Germline lookup yields CDR1 MNHEY and CDR2 SMNVEV (reference sequence). The V end lost 2 bases, the J end lost 5 bases, and 12 bases lay between the germline ends. CDR3 length: 15 amino acids. The CDR3 nucleotides are TGTGCCAGCAGTTTAATGACGGGCGGAAATGAAAAACTGTTTTTT. It encodes CASSLMTGGNEKLFF.

This chain uses TRBV18 with TRBJ2-5; a weak D match, TRBD1 (6 bases). CDR1 is KGHSH, CDR2 LQKENI, per germline. The CDR3 runs 13 residues. The germline V and J ends were trimmed by 3 bases and 1 base, with 6 bases remaining between them. CDR3 loop: CASSPDSQETQYF. CDR3 nucleotides: TGTGCCAGCTCACCGGACAGCCAAGAGACCCAGTACTTC.

This rearrangement joins TRBV29-1 to TRBJ2-1, with 9 bases matching TRBD2. Germline V gene sequence: CDR1 SQVTM, CDR2 ANQGSEA. J was trimmed by 8 bases and V by 6 bases; bases with no gene match: 17. The CDR3 is made up of 16 amino acids. CDR3 DNA: TGCAGCGTAAATGTTGCGGGGGGGGTCCTTGTAGATGAGCAGTTCTTC. It encodes CSVNVAGGVLVDEQFF.

The chain is built from TRBV13 and TRBJ1-5; the D is unclear. Deletions cut 4 bases from V and 3 bases from J, with 7 bases between. In germline, CDR1 is PRHDT, CDR2 FYEKMQ (reference sequence). This CDR3 is built from 13 residues. The CDR3 here is CASSSDSNQPQHF. CDR3 nucleotides: TGTGCCAGCAGCTCGGACTCCAATCAGCCCCAGCATTTT.

This sequence joins TRBV19 and TRBJ1-5, with D possibly being TRBD1 (6 bases). The V and J ends lost 6 bases and 3 bases respectively, with 12 bases between them. CDR1 LNHDA and CDR2 SQIVND come from the germline V gene (reference sequence). CDR3 length equals 14 residues. This chain's CDR3 is CASRIRDTNQPQHF. CDR3 sequence (DNA): TGTGCCAGTAGGATCCGGGACACCAATCAGCCCCAGCATTTT.

V is TRBV27 and J is TRBJ2-7, with D unresolved. Trimming took 6 bases from V and 1 from J, leaving 13 bases between them. Germline CDR1 and CDR2: MNHEY and SMNVEV (reference sequence). The CDR3 length is 14 residues. CDR3: CASSSRYGSYEQYF. In DNA, the CDR3 is TGTGCCAGCAGCTCCCGTTATGGATCCTACGAGCAGTACTTC.

This chain uses TRBV7-8 with TRBJ2-5; the match to TRBD1 covers 7 bases. Germline loops: CDR1 SGHVS, CDR2 FQNEAQ. Trimming removed 3 bases from V and 5 bases from J; junction bases left unmatched: 3. The CDR3 is 13 residues long. CDR3 sequence reads: CASSFTGAETQYF. The DNA for the CDR3 is TGTGCCAGCAGCTTTACAGGGGCCGAGACCCAGTACTTC. The full variable domain, rest sourced from reference TRBV7-8 and TRBJ2-5, is GAGVSQSPRYKVAKRGQDVALRCDPISGHVSLFWYQQALGQGPEFLTYFQNEAQLDKSGLPSDRFFAERPEGSVSTLKIQRTQQEDSAVYLCASSFTGAETQYFGPGTRLLVL.

The sample holds a few counts of this clone. V gene TRBV14 combines with J gene TRBJ2-2; D gene uncertain. CDR3 length equals 14 residues. V lost 0 bases and J lost 10, with 12 bases in between. Germline CDR1 SGHDN, CDR2 FVKESK. The DNA of the CDR3 is TGTGCCAGCAGCCAAGATAAGGGCCACCTGGAGCTGTTTTTT. This translates into CASSQDKGHLELFF.

The chain combines TRBV27 with TRBJ2-1, with D maybe TRBD1 (5 bases). This CDR3 contains 15 residues. The V gene lost 8 bases and the J gene lost 7 bases, with 21 bases spanning the gap. Germline CDR1 MNHEY, CDR2 SMNVEV (reference sequence). CDR3 residues: CASRSKTSKGNEQFF. In nucleotides, the CDR3 is TGTGCCAGCCGATCCAAAACATCGAAGGGGAATGAGCAGTTCTTC.

This clone was observed a handful of times. This rearrangement joins TRBV11-2 to TRBJ2-7; D call uncertain. V shed 5 bases and J shed 4 bases, with 6 bases lying between them. Germline lookup yields CDR1 SGHAT and CDR2 FQNNGV. The CDR3 consists of 11 residues. The CDR3 region has the DNA TGTGCCAGCAGCCAAAAGTACGAGCAGTACTTC. Its translation is CASSQKYEQYF.

The chain joins TRBV15 to TRBJ2-7, with D perhaps being TRBD1 or TRBD2 (5 bases each). The CDR3 runs to 16 residues. Germline CDR1 is LNHNV and CDR2 is YYDKDF (reference sequence). Trimming shortened V by 3 bases and J by 0 bases, and 15 bases separated the two germline ends. CDR3 coding DNA: TGTGCCACCAGCAGGGATCCCCGGGACGGCTCCTACGAGCAGTACTTC. Amino acids: CATSRDPRDGSYEQYF.

The genes are TRBV13 and TRBJ2-1; no clear D. Germline V gene sequence: CDR1 PRHDT, CDR2 FYEKMQ (reference sequence). The CDR3 runs to 12 residues. The V end was cut by 1 base, the J end by 7 bases, with 5 bases between. CDR3 in amino acids: CASSLAQNEQFF. DNA of the CDR3: TGTGCCAGCAGCTTAGCTCAGAATGAGCAGTTCTTC.

V is TRBV29-1 and J is TRBJ2-7; D ambiguous. V lost 4 bases to trimming and J lost 2 bases, with 9 bases between them. Per the germline V gene, CDR1 is SQVTM and CDR2 is ANQGSEA. The length of the CDR3 is 12 residues. This chain's CDR3 is CSVVAPTYEQYF. DNA of the CDR3: TGCAGCGTTGTCGCCCCAACCTACGAGCAGTACTTC.

The chain carries TRBV6-5 and TRBJ2-2; unclear D gene. Germline V gives CDR1 MNHEY, CDR2 SVGAGI. The V and J ends lost 5 bases and 6 bases respectively, with 7 bases between them. This CDR3 region has 12 residues. The CDR3: CASSLGPGELFF. Written as DNA, the CDR3 is TGTGCCAGCAGTCTGGGCCCCGGGGAGCTGTTTTTT.

The gene calls are TRBV7-8 and TRBJ1-5; D is perhaps TRBD1 (6 bases). The CDR3 consists of 16 residues. Germline V gene data show CDR1 as SGHVS and CDR2 as FQNEAQ. Trimming shortened V by 1 base and J by 7 bases, and 17 bases separated the two germline ends. Here the CDR3 DNA reads TGTGCCAGCAGCTTAGGAGGGGGACACGGCCGGCAGCCCCAGCATTTT. This encodes CASSLGGGHGRQPQHF.

This clone has just a few counts. The identical CDR3 is also encoded by other nucleotide sequences in the sample. The rearrangement links TRBV29-1 to TRBJ2-7, with no clear D. CDR1 SQVTM and CDR2 ANQGSEA come from the germline V gene. V was trimmed by 3 bases and J by 2 bases, leaving 8 bases between them. This CDR3 has 12 residues. The CDR3 DNA sequence: TGCAGCGTTGAGTCTGGGACCTACGAGCAGTACTTC. This sequence encodes CSVESGTYEQYF.

This clone appeared a few times. This rearrangement joins TRBV27 to TRBJ1-3; D gene unclear. V lost 5 bases and J lost 8, with 19 bases in between. The CDR3 runs 15 residues. CDR1 is MNHEY and CDR2 is SMNVEV in the germline V gene (reference sequence). The CDR3 region is CASSPEPPFVDTIYF. In DNA, the CDR3 is TGTGCCAGCAGTCCTGAACCCCCATTCGTAGACACCATATATTTT.

The V and J genes are TRBV4-1 and TRBJ1-2, with 7 bases identical to TRBD1. V gave up 4 bases and J gave up 7 bases; unmatched junction bases: 9. There are 14 residues in the CDR3. The germline V gene encodes CDR1 MGHRA and CDR2 YSYEKL. The CDR3 is CASSLLEGGSGYTF. Written as DNA, the CDR3 is TGCGCCAGCAGCCTCCTGGAAGGGGGCTCTGGCTACACCTTC.

This sequence joins TRBV15 and TRBJ1-1; the D gene is possibly TRBD1 (5 bases). This CDR3 is 14 amino acids long. The V and J ends lost 5 bases and 1 base respectively, with 11 bases between them. Germline V gives CDR1 LNHNV, CDR2 YYDKDF (reference sequence). The CDR3 DNA reads TGTGCCACCAGCTGGGGGGAGGGGAACACTGAAGCTTTCTTT. Protein product: CATSWGEGNTEAFF.

This clone was counted only a few times. The rearrangement uses TRBV6-1 and TRBJ1-6, with D possibly being TRBD1 (6 bases). The germline gives CDR1 MNHNS, CDR2 SASEGT. V was cut by 7 bases and J by 12 bases, with 19 bases left in between. This CDR3 is 14 amino acids long. The CDR3 region is CASKGHLYGLPLHF. The CDR3 DNA reads TGTGCCAGCAAGGGACATCTATACGGGTTACCCCTCCACTTT.

This clone has a handful of counts. V gene TRBV4-1 combines with J gene TRBJ1-5; no definite D call. Per the germline V gene, CDR1 is MGHRA and CDR2 is YSYEKL. This CDR3 has 14 residues. V was cut by 2 bases and J by 7 bases, with 12 bases left in between. CDR3 amino acids: CASSQKGSGQPQHF. CDR3 sequence (DNA): TGCGCCAGCAGCCAAAAAGGGAGTGGGCAGCCCCAGCATTTT.

This clone was recorded a few times. The gene calls are TRBV9 and TRBJ2-2, with 9 bases identical to TRBD1. In germline, CDR1 is SGDLS, CDR2 YYNGEE. The CDR3 runs 15 residues. The V and J ends lost 3 bases and 5 bases, in that order; junction bases with no gene match: 5. The chain's CDR3 is CASSAETGGTGELFF. DNA of the CDR3: TGTGCCAGCAGCGCCGAGACAGGGGGGACCGGGGAGCTGTTTTTT.